One and the same sample provided the 30 T cell receptor beta chains below, sequenced in a study of shared clonotypes between healthy human individuals. Sequencing was performed with immunoSEQ multiplex PCR; in TCRdb, only in-frame clones are kept and a portion is missing. The data show a few hundred thousand clones, roughly three quarters seen once. The material sequenced was PBMCs. These receptors were collected from a middle-aged woman in good health. Some clones in this sample may be carry-over from other donors' samples.

This sequence joins TRBV28 and TRBJ2-1; 10 bases align to TRBD1. Germline CDR1 MDHEN, CDR2 SYDVKM. This CDR3 spans 17 amino acids. J gave up 2 bases and V 6 bases, and 10 bases lay outside the gene matches. CDR3 bases: TGTGCCAGCAGCGAAGCCCGCGGGACAGGGGCCTACAATGAGCAGTTCTTC. Its translation is CASSEARGTGAYNEQFF.

The chain uses TRBV25-1 and TRBJ2-2; 10 nucleotides agree with TRBD2. The CDR3 spans 17 residues. Trimming took 3 bases from V and 0 from J; bases not matched to a gene: 4. CDR1 is MGHDK and CDR2 is SYGVNS in the germline V gene. The CDR3 loop is CASSEGLAGANTGELFF. DNA of the CDR3: TGTGCCAGCAGTGAGGGTCTAGCGGGGGCGAACACCGGGGAGCTGTTTTTT.

This clone was counted only a few times. This chain links TRBV30 with TRBJ2-1; TRBD2 matches 9 bases. The CDR3 runs to 15 residues. The ends lost 3 bases at V and 3 bases at J; junction bases unmatched: 6. Looked up from germline, CDR1 is GTSNPN and CDR2 is SVGIG (reference sequence). The CDR3 nucleotides read TGTGCCTGGAGATTCGGGACTAGCCTCTACAATGAGCAGTTCTTC. Residues: CAWRFGTSLYNEQFF.

The V gene is TRBV4-2, the J gene TRBJ2-7, with TRBD2 matching 12 bases. Germline CDR1 is LGHNA and CDR2 is YNFKEQ. The V gene end was trimmed by 0 bases and the J gene end by 4 bases; junction bases not matched to a gene: 4. CDR3 length: 16 residues. CDR3 sequence reads: CASSQDILAGGYEQYF. CDR3 sequence (DNA): TGTGCCAGCAGCCAAGATATCCTAGCGGGAGGGTACGAGCAGTACTTC.

As regards this clone: A much bigger clone sits one base away, suggesting this may be a read error. Additional DNA sequences in this sample encode the identical CDR3. In DNA, the CDR3 is TGTGCCAGCAGTTTCACCGGGACAGGATATGAAAAACTGTTTTTT. Amino acids: CASSFTGTGYEKLFF. The rearrangement joins TRBV25-1 to TRBJ1-4, with 8 bases that match TRBD1. Losses at the gene ends were 5 bases for V and 6 bases for J; bases not matched to a gene: 8. This CDR3 region has 15 residues. CDR1 and CDR2 from the germline V gene are MGHDK and SYGVNS.

The chain recombines TRBV29-1 with TRBJ1-5, with 7 positions matching TRBD1. The CDR3 is 15 amino acids. Trimming removed 4 bases from V and 0 bases from J; junction bases left unmatched: 6. The germline V gene encodes CDR1 SQVTM and CDR2 ANQGSEA. The CDR3 DNA follows: TGCAGCGTTGTCTGGGGACAGAATAGCAATCAGCCCCAGCATTTT. Encoded protein: CSVVWGQNSNQPQHF.

The rearrangement links TRBV7-2 to TRBJ2-6; D is tentatively TRBD1 or TRBD2 (5 bases each). The CDR3 length is 15 residues. Germline V gives CDR1 SGHTA, CDR2 FQGNSA. V was cut by 0 bases and J by 2 bases, with 5 bases left in between. This chain's CDR3 is CASSLAGAGANVLTF. As DNA, the CDR3 is TGTGCCAGCAGCTTAGCGGGGGCTGGGGCCAACGTCCTGACTTTC.

V usage is TRBV18 and J usage is TRBJ2-5, with 7 bases identical to TRBD1. The V and J ends lost 5 bases and 2 bases, in that order; junction bases with no gene match: 5. CDR1 is KGHSH and CDR2 is LQKENI in the germline V gene. The CDR3 spans 14 residues. DNA of the CDR3: TGTGCCAGCTCATCGGGACAGCTACAAGAGACCCAGTACTTC. Its translation: CASSSGQLQETQYF. The entire variable domain, with the rest obtained from reference TRBV18 and TRBJ2-5, is as follows: NAGVMQNPRHLVRRRGQEARLRCSPMKGHSHVYWYRQLPEEGLKFMVYLQKENIIDESGMPKERFSAEFPKEGPSILRIQQVVRGDSAAYFCASSSGQLQETQYFGPGTRLLVL.

The genes are TRBV5-1 and TRBJ1-1, with D unclear. V lost 6 bases, J lost 5 bases, and 17 bases lay in between. This CDR3 has 14 amino acids. Germline values: CDR1 SGHRS, CDR2 YFSETQ. The CDR3 protein is CASTPALPETEAFF. CDR3 bases: TGCGCCAGCACCCCAGCCCTCCCCGAGACTGAAGCTTTCTTT.

Worth noting for this clone: Additional DNA sequences in this sample encode the identical CDR3. The CDR3 spells CASSPVGGSTDTQYF. The CDR3 DNA reads as TGTGCCAGCTCACCGGTGGGCGGGAGCACAGATACGCAGTATTTT. V is TRBV18 and J is TRBJ2-3, with D possibly matching TRBD2 (5 bases). V shed 3 bases and J shed 0 bases, with 10 bases lying between them. Germline V gene lookup returns CDR1 KGHSH and CDR2 LQKENI. The CDR3 extends over 15 amino acids.

The chain has TRBV28 and TRBJ2-1; the D is unclear. CDR1 MDHEN and CDR2 SYDVKM come from the germline V gene. CDR3 size: 16 residues. The V and J ends lost 3 bases and 12 bases respectively, with 24 bases between them. DNA of the CDR3: TGTGCCAGCAGTTTGTTCCGAGACTCCGAAACCGCCGGGCAGTTCTTC. This gives the protein CASSLFRDSETAGQFF.

Worth noting for this clone: A read error is the likely source, as a far larger clone sits one nucleotide away. V is TRBV30 and J is TRBJ2-3, with D unresolved. This CDR3 comprises 12 residues. From germline, CDR1 is GTSNPN and CDR2 SVGIG (reference sequence). The CDR3 loop is CAWSDTSPEQFF. CDR3 DNA: TGTGCCTGGAGTGACACGAGCCCTGAGCAGTTCTTT.

The CDR3 DNA is TGTGCCAGCAGGGACAGGGCTCCTGCAACTAATGAAAAACTGTTTTTT. Encoded protein: CASRDRAPATNEKLFF. V is TRBV27 and J is TRBJ1-4, with 8 bases identical to TRBD1. From germline, CDR1 is MNHEY and CDR2 SMNVEV (reference sequence). V lost 6 bases and J lost 0; bases outside the gene matches: 6. CDR3 length: 16 residues.

A word on this clone: A read error is the likely source, as a far larger clone sits one nucleotide away. The chain employs TRBV28 and TRBJ2-2; no clear D gene. With 6 bases removed from V and 7 bases from J, the gap between germline ends came to 6 bases. Germline V gene lookup returns CDR1 MDHEN and CDR2 SYDVKM. The CDR3 has 11 amino acids. The CDR3: CASSEDGELFF. In DNA form, the CDR3 reads TGTGCCAGCAGCGAAGACGGGGAGCTGTTTTTT.

The chain couples TRBV28 to TRBJ2-1; D might be TRBD2 (6 bases). Germline CDR1 MDHEN, CDR2 SYDVKM. V gave up 2 bases and J gave up 7 bases, with 18 bases separating them. This CDR3 region has 16 residues. The CDR3 loop is CASSLPPPAGRNEQFF. The CDR3 DNA reads as TGTGCCAGCAGTTTACCCCCCCCGGCAGGGAGGAATGAGCAGTTCTTC.

Of note for this clone: A much larger clone differs from this one at a single base, so this may be a read error. This sequence joins TRBV7-9 and TRBJ2-3; D ambiguous. The CDR3 is 11 residues long. V gave up 5 bases and J gave up 2 bases, with 2 bases separating them. Germline loops: CDR1 SEHNR, CDR2 FQNEAQ (reference sequence). The CDR3 is CASSTTDTQYF. CDR3 DNA: TGTGCCAGCAGCACCACAGATACGCAGTATTTT.

This clone has more than one count but fewer than ten. The chain is built from TRBV30 and TRBJ2-4; 11 bases agree with TRBD1. With V trimmed by 2 bases and J by 9 bases, 6 bases remained unmatched. Germline values: CDR1 GTSNPN, CDR2 SVGIG (reference sequence). There are 14 residues in the CDR3. The CDR3 sequence is CAWSPGQGDVIQYF. The DNA for the CDR3 is TGTGCCTGGAGTCCGGGACAGGGGGATGTCATTCAGTACTTC.

Worth noting for this clone: A much larger clone sits a single nucleotide away, making a read error possible. In the same sample, other DNA sequences code for this CDR3. The chain combines TRBV7-2 with TRBJ2-3; D remains unclear. The CDR3 sequence is 13 residues long. In germline, CDR1 is SGHTA, CDR2 FQGNSA. V dropped 1 base and J dropped 1 base, with 3 bases sitting between them. The DNA for the CDR3 is TGTGCCAGCAGCTTAGGAGGCACAGATACGCAGTATTTT. Translating gives CASSLGGTDTQYF.

The J gene is TRBJ2-1, the V gene TRBV18, with TRBD2 matching over 8 bases. From germline, CDR1 is KGHSH and CDR2 LQKENI. J gave up 7 bases and V 6 bases, and 8 bases lay outside the gene matches. The CDR3 is 14 amino acids. The CDR3 protein is CASSLQRETNEQFF. CDR3 sequence (DNA): TGTGCCAGCTCCCTCCAGCGGGAGACGAATGAGCAGTTCTTC.

The chain is built from TRBV2 and TRBJ2-3; D perhaps matches TRBD2 (6 bases). The CDR3 is made up of 13 amino acids. Germline V gives CDR1 SNHLY, CDR2 FYNNEI. The V end lost 7 bases, the J end lost 6 bases, and 14 bases lay between the germline ends. The CDR3 is CASIYGTSDTQYF. CDR3 nucleotides: TGTGCCAGCATTTATGGGACTTCCGATACGCAGTATTTT.

The V call is TRBV2, the J call TRBJ1-5; unclear D gene. This CDR3 contains 14 residues. CDR1 and CDR2 from the germline V gene are SNHLY and FYNNEI. Trimming left V 10 bases short and J 0 bases short, with 13 bases between. DNA of the CDR3: TGTGCCAACGGGGAGACTTCTAGCAATCAGCCCCAGCATTTT. It specifies CANGETSSNQPQHF.

This chain connects TRBV5-1 to TRBJ2-1, with D possibly TRBD2 on 6 matching bases. The CDR3 loop spans 14 amino acids. Germline CDR1 SGHRS, CDR2 YFSETQ. Trimming cost V 0 bases and J 8 bases, with 12 bases left between them. The CDR3 nucleotides read TGCGCCAGCAGCTTGGCCCTAGCGAGTTATGAGCAGTTCTTC. This gives the protein CASSLALASYEQFF.

The chain employs TRBV7-6 and TRBJ2-2; the match to TRBD1 covers 9 bases. Trimming at V came to 5 bases and at J to 6 bases, leaving 13 bases not matched to a gene. Germline assignment: CDR1 SGHVS and CDR2 FNYEAQ. The length of the CDR3 is 17 residues. CDR3 in DNA: TGTGCCAGCAGCACGGGACAGGGAGTATTTCGGTCCGGGGAGCTGTTTTTT. Protein product: CASSTGQGVFRSGELFF.

The count of this clone is one. V gene TRBV7-2 combines with J gene TRBJ1-2; D is uncertain. The length of the CDR3 is 13 residues. With 5 bases removed from V and 8 bases from J, the gap between germline ends came to 15 bases. Germline CDR1 SGHTA, CDR2 FQGNSA. The CDR3 loop is CASSREAIGGYTF. CDR3 nucleotide sequence: TGTGCCAGCAGCCGAGAAGCCATAGGGGGCTACACCTTC. Filled out from reference TRBV7-2 and TRBJ1-2, the complete variable domain reads GAGVSQSPSNKVTEKGKDVELRCDPISGHTALYWYRQSLGQGLEFLIYFQGNSAPDKSGLPSDRFSAERTGGSVSTLTIQRTQQEDSAVYLCASSREAIGGYTFGSGTRLTVV.

V and J are TRBV9 and TRBJ2-5; 7 positions match TRBD2. This CDR3 comprises 15 residues. The germline V gene has CDR1 SGDLS and CDR2 YYNGEE. J gave up 3 bases and V 2 bases, and 7 bases lay outside the gene matches. The CDR3 DNA reads as TGTGCCAGCAGCGTTACAGCGGGAAAGGAAGAGACCCAGTACTTC. Its translation: CASSVTAGKEETQYF.

The chain recombines TRBV5-3 with TRBJ2-5, with D tentatively TRBD2 (7 bases). TRBV5-3 is flagged as an ORF with uncertain function. V was trimmed by 4 bases and J by 7 bases, leaving 20 bases between them. CDR3 length: 15 residues. The CDR3 nucleotides are TGTGCCAGAAGCCCCGCGCGGGGGCACTTTGGGACCCAGTACTTC. Protein: CARSPARGHFGTQYF.

The chain employs TRBV5-1 and TRBJ2-2; no clear D. The germline V gene encodes CDR1 SGHRS and CDR2 YFSETQ. The CDR3 loop spans 16 amino acids. The V end was cut by 6 bases, the J end by 5 bases, with 20 bases between. CDR3 DNA sequence: TGCGCCAGCACCCCCCGGCCGGCAGGATCTACCGGGGAGCTGTTTTTT. The encoded protein is CASTPRPAGSTGELFF.

The V and J genes are TRBV4-3 and TRBJ1-1; D may be TRBD1 (5 bases). In germline, CDR1 is LGHNA, CDR2 YSLEER. This CDR3 is 19 amino acids long. Deletions cut 0 bases from V and 0 bases from J, with 20 bases between. CDR3 DNA: TGCGCCAGCAGCCAAGATCTGGGGCCAGGCCCGAGGATGAACACTGAAGCTTTCTTT. As protein: CASSQDLGPGPRMNTEAFF.

The CDR3 coding sequence is TGTGCCATCAGTGACAGGCAGGGGGTCGGTGGCTACACCTTC. Its translation: CAISDRQGVGGYTF. V and J are TRBV10-3 and TRBJ1-2, with 7 bases lining up with TRBD1. V trimming: 3 bases; J trimming: 7 bases; junction bases outside the gene matches: 8. This CDR3 is built from 14 residues. Germline loops: CDR1 ENHRY, CDR2 SYGVKD.

This rearrangement joins TRBV19 to TRBJ1-1; D is unresolved. Germline CDR1 and CDR2: LNHDA and SQIVND (reference sequence). Deletions cut 3 bases from V and 3 bases from J, with 11 bases between. The CDR3 totals 14 residues. The CDR3 is CASSIVPRDTEAFF. The CDR3 nucleotides read TGTGCCAGTAGTATCGTCCCCCGGGACACTGAAGCTTTCTTT. Using reference TRBV19 and TRBJ1-1 for the parts outside the CDR3, the full variable domain is DGGITQSPKYLFRKEGQNVTLSCEQNLNHDAMYWYRQDPGQGLRLIYYSQIVNDFQKGDIAEGYSVSREKKESFPLTVTSAQKNPTAFYLCASSIVPRDTEAFFGQGTRLTVV.